This entry lists 32 T cell receptor beta chains sequenced from one sample in a study of beta chain features in type 1 diabetes. Investigators reverse transcribed all isolated RNA, so they sequenced expressed TCRB transcripts. Assay used: immunoSEQ multiplex PCR; TCRdb lists only in-frame clones, some missing. The repertoire holds nearly 250,000 clones, about 71% seen once, with about 0.05% in the top ten. Source material: naive CD4+ T cells from blood. The source of these receptors is a man under 40 in good health.

The chain has TRBV29-1 and TRBJ2-1; 13 bases map to TRBD2. Trimming at V came to 6 bases and at J to 0 bases, leaving 5 bases not matched to a gene. CDR3 length: 16 amino acids. Germline V gene lookup returns CDR1 SQVTM and CDR2 ANQGSEA. CDR3 in amino acids: CSVGLAGARSYNEQFF. CDR3 nucleotide sequence: TGCAGCGTCGGACTAGCGGGAGCTCGCTCCTACAATGAGCAGTTCTTC.

The rearrangement links TRBV27 to TRBJ1-5; D is perhaps TRBD1 (6 bases). Between the trimmed V and J ends, which lost 5 bases and 4 bases, there was a span of 12 bases. The germline gives CDR1 MNHEY, CDR2 SMNVEV (reference sequence). The CDR3 is 14 amino acids. The CDR3 DNA is TGTGCCAGCAGTAAGACAGGAGTAAATCAGCCCCAGCATTTT. Translated: CASSKTGVNQPQHF.

The chain carries TRBV25-1 and TRBJ1-2; no clear D gene. Germline V lookup: CDR1 MGHDK, CDR2 SYGVNS. V was cut by 4 bases and J by 8 bases, with 17 bases left in between. The CDR3 runs 14 residues. The CDR3 coding sequence is TGTGCCAGCAGTGCCCCGACACGGATTGGAGGCTACACCTTC. Amino acid sequence: CASSAPTRIGGYTF.

This chain uses TRBV7-2 with TRBJ2-5; D unresolved. Germline-derived CDR1 and CDR2 are SGHTA and FQGNSA. CDR3 length: 14 residues. Trimming removed 5 bases at V and 1 base at J, with 11 bases between. The CDR3 DNA sequence: TGTGCCAGCAGCACTCGGGCCGGCCAAGAGACCCAGTACTTC. Residues: CASSTRAGQETQYF. The full variable domain, completed using reference TRBV7-2 and TRBJ2-5, is GAGVSQSPSNKVTEKGKDVELRCDPISGHTALYWYRQSLGQGLEFLIYFQGNSAPDKSGLPSDRFSAERTGGSVSTLTIQRTQQEDSAVYLCASSTRAGQETQYFGPGTRLLVL.

CDR3 in DNA: TGTGCCTGGAGTGTACTAAGTATGAACACTGAAGCTTTCTTT. This gives the protein CAWSVLSMNTEAFF. The chain links TRBV30 to TRBJ1-1, with no clear D. Germline V gives CDR1 GTSNPN, CDR2 SVGIG (reference sequence). Trimming left V 0 bases short and J 0 bases short, with 8 bases between. The CDR3 extends over 14 amino acids.

This clone occurred a few times. The chain is built from TRBV29-1 and TRBJ2-7; possibly TRBD1 for D (6 bases). The germline V gene encodes CDR1 SQVTM and CDR2 ANQGSEA. The CDR3 sequence is 12 residues long. Trimming stripped 8 bases from V and 4 bases from J, with 15 bases between. Written as DNA, the CDR3 is TGCAGCTACAGGGCAGGGGCGTACGAGCAGTACTTC. It yields the protein CSYRAGAYEQYF.

The chain employs TRBV6-5 and TRBJ1-5; 7 nucleotides agree with TRBD1. The CDR3 consists of 15 residues. The J segment lost 0 bases and the V segment lost 6 bases, leaving 5 bases of the junction unmatched. The germline gives CDR1 MNHEY, CDR2 SVGAGI. CDR3 sequence (DNA): TGTGCCAGCAGCCCAGGGGGGTATAGCAATCAGCCCCAGCATTTT. It encodes CASSPGGYSNQPQHF.

This rearrangement joins TRBV9 to TRBJ2-3, with TRBD2 matching 9 bases. Germline CDR1 and CDR2: SGDLS and YYNGEE. J lost 3 bases, V lost 0 bases, and 2 bases had no gene match. CDR3 length: 15 amino acids. This CDR3 is CASSVVGLATDTQYF. CDR3 in DNA: TGTGCCAGCAGCGTAGTGGGACTAGCTACAGATACGCAGTATTTT.

J is TRBJ2-5 and V is TRBV29-1; the D is unclear. The CDR3 contains 11 residues. Trimming removed 8 bases at V and 5 bases at J, with 12 bases between. Germline-derived CDR1 and CDR2 are SQVTM and ANQGSEA. In DNA form, the CDR3 reads TGCAGCCTTAGGCCCGGCGAGACCCAGTACTTC. Translation: CSLRPGETQYF.

The chain couples TRBV19 to TRBJ2-1; D is unresolved. Trimming left V 3 bases short and J 7 bases short, with 19 bases between. This CDR3 contains 16 residues. Germline CDR1 is LNHDA and CDR2 is SQIVND (reference sequence). The CDR3 sequence is CASSIFHSTYRNEQFF. The CDR3 DNA sequence: TGTGCCAGTAGTATTTTTCACAGCACGTACAGAAATGAGCAGTTCTTC.

The V gene is TRBV18, the J gene TRBJ2-5; 9 bases are a match to TRBD1. CDR1 is KGHSH and CDR2 is LQKENI in the germline V gene. The CDR3 covers 15 residues. The V segment lost 2 bases and the J segment 5 bases; nucleotides outside the gene matches: 6. The CDR3 is CASSPLGQGRETQYF. CDR3 sequence (DNA): TGTGCCAGCTCACCATTGGGACAGGGACGGGAGACCCAGTACTTC.

This clone showed up just once. J is TRBJ2-1 and V is TRBV7-2; D is unresolved. Between the trimmed V and J ends, which lost 1 base and 0 bases, there was a span of 7 bases. This CDR3 contains 15 residues. Germline lookup yields CDR1 SGHTA and CDR2 FQGNSA. The CDR3 here is CASSLGSRSYNEQFF. CDR3 sequence (DNA): TGTGCCAGCAGCTTAGGATCCCGCTCCTACAATGAGCAGTTCTTC.

The J gene is TRBJ2-5, the V gene TRBV7-9, with D tentatively TRBD1 (7 bases). CDR1 is SEHNR and CDR2 is FQNEAQ in the germline V gene (reference sequence). The CDR3 is 13 amino acids. V gave up 5 bases and J gave up 6 bases, with 13 bases separating them. As DNA, the CDR3 is TGTGCCAGCAGCCAGGGGGGTCTGAAGACCCAGTACTTC. It is translated as CASSQGGLKTQYF.

This clone was seen only once. In DNA form, the CDR3 reads TGTGCCAGCAGGGAAACCAGGCATGGGGAGACCCAGTACTTC. Translation: CASRETRHGETQYF. The gene calls are TRBV2 and TRBJ2-5; D gene uncertain. The length of the CDR3 is 14 residues. V lost 6 bases to trimming and J lost 5 bases, with 16 bases between them. Germline assignment: CDR1 SNHLY and CDR2 FYNNEI.

The genes are TRBV13 and TRBJ2-1, with 9 positions matching TRBD2. The J segment lost 5 bases and the V segment lost 5 bases, leaving 10 bases of the junction unmatched. Germline V CDR1 and CDR2: PRHDT, FYEKMQ (reference sequence). The CDR3 covers 16 residues. CDR3 region: CASSPLGRGGHNEQFF. As DNA, the CDR3 is TGTGCCAGCAGCCCTCTCGGGCGGGGGGGCCACAATGAGCAGTTCTTC.

This rearrangement joins TRBV30 to TRBJ2-3; TRBD1 matches 7 bases. The CDR3 extends over 13 amino acids. The V gene end was trimmed by 5 bases and the J gene end by 4 bases; junction bases not matched to a gene: 6. Germline V gene lookup returns CDR1 GTSNPN and CDR2 SVGIG (reference sequence). In DNA form, the CDR3 reads TGTGCCTGGGAACAGGGGATCTCAGATACGCAGTATTTT. This translates into CAWEQGISDTQYF. Complete variable domain (other parts from reference TRBV30 and TRBJ2-3): SQTIHQWPATLVQPVGSPLSLECTVEGTSNPNLYWYRQAAGRGLQLLFYSVGIGQISSEVPQNLSASRPQDRQFILSSKKLLLSDSGFYLCAWEQGISDTQYFGPGTRLTVL.

This clone came up a few times. The chain recombines TRBV25-1 with TRBJ2-6; D is unclear. The CDR3 is made up of 14 amino acids. The germline V gene encodes CDR1 MGHDK and CDR2 SYGVNS. V dropped 7 bases and J dropped 1 base, with 8 bases sitting between them. The CDR3 sequence is CASKTESGANVLTF. The DNA for the CDR3 is TGTGCCAGCAAAACAGAATCTGGGGCCAACGTCCTGACTTTC.

This clone came up a few times. The V and J genes are TRBV29-1 and TRBJ1-1; D is perhaps TRBD1 (5 bases). Germline-derived CDR1 and CDR2 are SQVTM and ANQGSEA. This CDR3 contains 13 residues. The V end was cut by 3 bases, the J end by 4 bases, with 12 bases between. The CDR3 is CSVERGASTEAFF. The CDR3 DNA follows: TGCAGCGTTGAGCGAGGGGCCAGCACTGAAGCTTTCTTT.

A note on this clone: Distinct nucleotide sequences in the sample also encode this CDR3. The V call is TRBV29-1, the J call TRBJ1-1, with D hard to call. Per the germline V gene, CDR1 is SQVTM and CDR2 is ANQGSEA. CDR3 size: 13 residues. Trimming stripped 1 base from V and 0 bases from J, with 6 bases between. The CDR3 DNA reads TGCAGCGTTGAAGGTCTCCTGAACACTGAAGCTTTCTTT. Translation gives CSVEGLLNTEAFF.

About this clone itself: The same CDR3 can be traced to other DNA sequences in this sample. V is TRBV11-2 and J is TRBJ2-7; D ambiguous. In germline, CDR1 is SGHAT, CDR2 FQNNGV. The CDR3 totals 11 residues. Trimming took off 3 bases at V and 4 bases at J, with 4 bases between the two ends. The CDR3 DNA is TGTGCCAGCAGCTTCTCTTACGAGCAGTACTTC. Translated: CASSFSYEQYF.

V gene TRBV29-1 combines with J gene TRBJ1-1; no definite D call. CDR3 length: 14 amino acids. Germline V gives CDR1 SQVTM, CDR2 ANQGSEA. Trimming left V 3 bases short and J 10 bases short, with 21 bases between. The DNA for the CDR3 is TGCAGCGTTGAGAGCGGATACCAATTCAGCGGAGCTTTCTTT. Amino acids: CSVESGYQFSGAFF.

The chain joins TRBV7-9 to TRBJ2-7; no reliable D call. This CDR3 comprises 15 residues. From germline, CDR1 is SEHNR and CDR2 FQNEAQ (reference sequence). V was trimmed by 3 bases and J by 0 bases, leaving 12 bases between them. Here the CDR3 DNA reads TGTGCCAGCAGCTTCGGACCTACCAGCTCCTACGAGCAGTACTTC. It specifies CASSFGPTSSYEQYF. The full variable domain, in which reference TRBV7-9 and TRBJ2-7 provide the parts outside the CDR3, is DTGVSQNPRHKITKRGQNVTFRCDPISEHNRLYWYRQTLGQGPEFLTYFQNEAQLEKSRLLSDRFSAERPKGSFSTLEIQRTEQGDSAMYLCASSFGPTSSYEQYFGPGTRLTVT.

CDR3 residues: CAWSADWSHTDTQYF. The CDR3 DNA sequence: TGTGCCTGGAGTGCGGACTGGTCTCACACAGATACGCAGTATTTT. The chain has TRBV30 and TRBJ2-3; D is possibly TRBD2 (5 bases). V was pared by 1 base and J by 2 bases, with 13 bases between. CDR3 length: 15 residues. CDR1 is GTSNPN, CDR2 SVGIG, per germline (reference sequence).

The rearrangement uses TRBV30 and TRBJ1-1; D is uncertain. V lost 4 bases and J lost 8, with 14 bases in between. From germline, CDR1 is GTSNPN and CDR2 SVGIG (reference sequence). This CDR3 is built from 12 residues. The CDR3 DNA reads as TGTGCCTGGAAACTCGTATCCAGGGAAGCTTTCTTT. Translated: CAWKLVSREAFF.

The J gene is TRBJ2-1, the V gene TRBV23-1; the D is unclear. TRBV23-1 qualifies as an ORF whose function is uncertain. V shed 6 bases and J shed 9 bases, with 12 bases lying between them. CDR3 length equals 12 residues. CDR3 sequence reads: CASRPIKCEQFF. DNA for the CDR3: TGCGCCAGCAGACCAATCAAGTGTGAGCAGTTCTTC.

The genes are TRBV13 and TRBJ2-3; D is unresolved. Trimming pared 1 base from V and 2 bases from J, leaving 10 bases between. Germline CDR1 reads PRHDT; CDR2 reads FYEKMQ (reference sequence). This CDR3 has 15 amino acids. Written as DNA, the CDR3 is TGTGCCAGCAGCTTAGCTTTGGGGATCACAGATACGCAGTATTTT. Amino acids: CASSLALGITDTQYF.

The chain uses TRBV6-5 and TRBJ2-5; tentative D call: TRBD1 (6 bases). V lost 7 bases to trimming and J lost 2 bases, with 11 bases between them. The germline CDR1 and CDR2 sequences are MNHEY and SVGAGI. The CDR3 runs 13 residues. CDR3 coding DNA: TGTGCCAGCACCAGGGGCCCTCAAGAGACCCAGTACTTC. It translates to CASTRGPQETQYF.

The chain links TRBV6-1 to TRBJ2-7, with 9 bases fitting TRBD1. The CDR3 totals 14 residues. Germline CDR1 reads MNHNS; CDR2 reads SASEGT. The V segment lost 4 bases and the J segment 6 bases; nucleotides outside the gene matches: 7. CDR3 coding DNA: TGTGCCAGCAGTGCTAAGGACAGGGGCCTCGAGCAGTACTTC. Its translation is CASSAKDRGLEQYF.

CDR3 region: CASSHLLDRVHEQFF. The CDR3 DNA reads TGCGCCAGCAGCCACCTGCTTGACAGGGTCCATGAGCAGTTCTTC. The J gene is TRBJ2-1, the V gene TRBV4-1, with 7 bases matching TRBD1. Germline V CDR1 and CDR2: MGHRA, YSYEKL. The CDR3 has 15 amino acids. J was trimmed by 8 bases and V by 3 bases; bases with no gene match: 10.

This chain links TRBV7-2 with TRBJ2-4, with a tentative D call TRBD2 (6 bases). Per germline, CDR1 SGHTA and CDR2 FQGNSA. The CDR3 is 15 residues long. V dropped 4 bases and J dropped 0 bases, with 10 bases sitting between them. CDR3 amino acids: CASSYLARAKNIQYF. The DNA of the CDR3 is TGTGCCAGCAGCTATCTAGCGCGAGCCAAAAACATTCAGTACTTC.

The chain couples TRBV10-3 to TRBJ2-2; 9 bases line up with TRBD2. Unmatched junction bases numbered 9, after V lost 7 bases and J lost 6 bases. The CDR3 has 15 amino acids. CDR1 ENHRY and CDR2 SYGVKD come from the germline V gene. The CDR3 DNA reads TGTGCCATCAAGTGGGATAGCGGGGGATCCGGGGAGCTGTTTTTT. This sequence encodes CAIKWDSGGSGELFF.

The gene calls are TRBV2 and TRBJ2-5; 9 positions agree with TRBD1. Losses at the gene ends were 6 bases for V and 4 bases for J; bases not matched to a gene: 0. The germline CDR1 and CDR2 sequences are SNHLY and FYNNEI. The CDR3 spans 12 residues. CDR3 in DNA: TGTGCCAGCAGGGACAGGGGAGAGACCCAGTACTTC. It is translated as CASRDRGETQYF.